This T cell receptor (beta chain) was profiled in a study of T cell repertoires in cytomegalovirus infection. Study-wide background: Alongside well-studied HLA-B-restricted CMV epitopes, recently identified HLA-C-restricted CMV epitopes were also used. Carrying CMV and the relevant HLA type showed in public TCR beta signatures. General study results and limits: Of the TCR beta families, the public ones yielded a cumulative frequency that identified carriers of CMV plus the relevant HLA. CMV-specific TCR beta clonotypes restricted by HLA-C dominated the ex vivo response.

This CDR3 has 14 residues. V lost 1 base, J lost 1 base, and 9 bases lay in between. Germline V gene sequence: CDR1 SGHKS, CDR2 YYEKEE (reference sequence). For this clonotype: Its antigen is unidentified.

TCRdb called the reads again in MiXCR, with one record for every CDR3 protein. The sample consists of 750,000 to 950,000 distinct CDR3 sequences, about 28% of them appearing once. Sequencing used cultured CD8+ T cells from PBMCs, obtained from culture after CMV antigen stimulation. The source is a human donor in good health (CMV status not recorded). Some clones in this sample may be carry-over from other donors' samples. The V call is TRBV5-5, the J call TRBJ2-7; D not resolved. The CDR3 loop is CASSLIMVSYEQYF. The CDR3 nucleotides read TGTGCCAGCAGCTTGATTATGGTTTCCTACGAGCAGTACTTC.